The clone carrying this T cell receptor (beta chain) is termed large. The antigen is not known. Looked up from germline, CDR1 is SGHAT and CDR2 is FQNNGV. V was cut by 4 bases and J by 5 bases, with 18 bases left in between. This CDR3 spans 16 amino acids. This sample's treatment: approximately 9-day PBMC culture with coronavirus spike peptide pools or control peptides (ViraFEST assay). Researchers collected the unexposed donor's CD4+ T cells before the COVID-19 pandemic (2011-2018). These data belong to a study of vaccination and CD4 T cells after COVID-19. Across the study: Once diagnosed, patients had post-COVID samples drawn a median roughly 100 days later (range 35 to 161).

Cultured CD4+ T cells had their DNA profiled by the Oncomine TCR Beta short-read assay. Scientists extracted genomic DNA from CD4+ T cells grown in culture. A single record per CDR3 protein comes from TCRdb applying MiXCR to the PCR reads. Found here are 680 or so distinct CDR3 sequences, about 14% of them singletons; the top ten hold under 35%. The sequence was obtained from a human donor in good health. Material for sequencing was CD4+ T cells from blood, cultured in vitro. The J gene is TRBJ1-5, the V gene TRBV11-2, with TRBD1 as a possible D gene (6 bases). This CDR3 is CASSSGGGRGHQPQHF. CDR3 sequence (DNA): TGTGCCAGCAGCTCCGGCGGGGGCAGGGGACATCAGCCCCAGCATTTT.